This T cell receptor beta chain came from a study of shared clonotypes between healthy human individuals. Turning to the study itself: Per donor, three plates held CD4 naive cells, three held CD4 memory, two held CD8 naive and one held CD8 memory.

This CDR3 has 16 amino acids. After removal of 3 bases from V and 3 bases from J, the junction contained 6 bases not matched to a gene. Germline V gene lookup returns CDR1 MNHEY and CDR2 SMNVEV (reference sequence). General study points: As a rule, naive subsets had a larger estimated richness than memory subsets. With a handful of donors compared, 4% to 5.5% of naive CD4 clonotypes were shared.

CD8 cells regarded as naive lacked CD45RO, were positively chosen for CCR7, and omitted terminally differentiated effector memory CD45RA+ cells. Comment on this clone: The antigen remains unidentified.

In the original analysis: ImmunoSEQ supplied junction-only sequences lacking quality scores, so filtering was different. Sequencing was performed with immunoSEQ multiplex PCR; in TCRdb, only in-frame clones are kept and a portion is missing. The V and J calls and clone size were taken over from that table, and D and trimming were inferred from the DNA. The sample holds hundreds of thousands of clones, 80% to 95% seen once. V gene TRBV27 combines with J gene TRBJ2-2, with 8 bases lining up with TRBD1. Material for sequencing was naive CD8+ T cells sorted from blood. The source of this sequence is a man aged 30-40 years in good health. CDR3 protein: CASSFLGQGDTGELFF. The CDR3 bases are TGTGCCAGCAGTTTTCTCGGACAGGGCGACACCGGGGAGCTGTTTTTT.